What follows are 18 T cell receptor beta chains derived from one specimen sequenced in a study of a mutant IDH1 vaccine in newly diagnosed glioma. Produced via immunoSEQ multiplex PCR; TCRdb's table is partial and in-frame only. The sample yields some 130,000 clones, around three quarters seen once. Time point noted: week 11, during vaccination. Every vaccination contained 300 ug of the mutant IDH1 20-mer peptide and was paired with topical imiquimod. Which antigens these TCRs recognize remains unknown. Sequencing used PBMCs, obtained from a glioma patient whose treatment included an IDH1 peptide vaccine. The source of these receptors is a middle-aged man with glioma.

The gene calls are TRBV2 and TRBJ1-4; 7 bases are shared with TRBD1. The V gene's germline CDR1 is SNHLY and CDR2 FYNNEI. The CDR3 loop spans 15 amino acids. V dropped 2 bases and J dropped 5; count of bases not matched to a gene: 5. For the CDR3, the DNA is TGTGCCAGCAGTGAATATGGGACAGTCAATGAAAAACTGTTTTTT. This sequence encodes CASSEYGTVNEKLFF.

This rearrangement joins TRBV28 to TRBJ1-2; D unclear. Per the germline V gene, CDR1 is MDHEN and CDR2 is SYDVKM. The CDR3 has 15 amino acids. With 2 bases removed from V and 6 bases from J, the gap between germline ends came to 16 bases. CDR3 sequence reads: CASSLLRAVRDGYTF. In DNA form, the CDR3 reads TGTGCCAGCAGTTTACTCCGGGCCGTAAGGGATGGCTACACCTTC.

The chain employs TRBV4-1 and TRBJ2-7, with a possible D match to TRBD1 (6 bases). Per the germline V gene, CDR1 is MGHRA and CDR2 is YSYEKL. Trimming took off 0 bases at V and 6 bases at J, with 12 bases between the two ends. The CDR3 extends over 14 amino acids. For the CDR3, the DNA is TGCGCCAGCAGCCAAGAATCGACAGGTCTCGAGCAGTACTTC. This translates into CASSQESTGLEQYF.

The gene calls are TRBV4-2 and TRBJ2-2, with 11 bases identical to TRBD2. The junction had 11 bases not matched to a gene; V was cut back by 4 bases and J by 7 bases. Germline-derived CDR1 and CDR2 are LGHNA and YNFKEQ. The CDR3 has 17 residues. CDR3 loop: CASSPRPLAGGNGELFF. The CDR3, as DNA: TGTGCCAGCAGCCCAAGACCTCTAGCGGGGGGAAACGGGGAGCTGTTTTTT.

The chain recombines TRBV5-5 with TRBJ2-1, with 11 bases lining up with TRBD2. CDR3 size: 16 residues. Unmatched junction bases numbered 7, after V lost 4 bases and J lost 4 bases. Germline lookup yields CDR1 SGHKS and CDR2 YYEKEE (reference sequence). The CDR3 reads CASSIVAGGKYNEQFF. In nucleotides, the CDR3 is TGTGCCAGCAGCATCGTAGCGGGAGGGAAGTACAATGAGCAGTTCTTC.

The V call is TRBV5-4, the J call TRBJ2-2; TRBD1 matches at 8 bases. After removal of 7 bases from V and 4 bases from J, the junction contained 9 bases not matched to a gene. CDR1 is SGHNT, CDR2 YYREEE, per germline (reference sequence). The CDR3 is 15 residues long. For the CDR3, the DNA is TGTGCCAGCGCAGGGGGCGCGGAGGTCACCGGGGAGCTGTTTTTT. It yields the protein CASAGGAEVTGELFF.

This clone was recorded once. The CDR3 region is CASSDGRVSNQPQHF. In DNA form, the CDR3 reads TGTGCCAGCAGTGATGGCAGGGTTAGCAATCAGCCCCAGCATTTT. The V call is TRBV6-1, the J call TRBJ1-5, with a possible D match to TRBD1 (5 bases). The CDR3 has 15 amino acids. Trimming left V 3 bases short and J 0 bases short, with 9 bases between. CDR1 and CDR2 from the germline V gene are MNHNS and SASEGT.

CDR3 DNA: TGTGCCATCAGTGATTCCGGGACTAGCGGCTCCTACGAGCAGTACTTC. This encodes CAISDSGTSGSYEQYF. The chain joins TRBV10-3 to TRBJ2-7; 11 bases fit TRBD2. This CDR3 spans 16 amino acids. With 3 bases clipped from V and 0 bases from J, the junction kept 4 bases outside the gene matches. Per germline, CDR1 ENHRY and CDR2 SYGVKD.

This chain connects TRBV6-1 to TRBJ2-5; the D is unclear. In germline, CDR1 is MNHNS, CDR2 SASEGT. Trimming cost V 6 bases and J 2 bases, with 7 bases left between them. This CDR3 is 12 amino acids long. In DNA form, the CDR3 reads TGTGCCAGCAGAACACGGCAAGAGACCCAGTACTTC. Translated: CASRTRQETQYF.

This clone was observed a handful of times. The chain uses TRBV6-6 and TRBJ1-1, with unresolved D. The CDR3 sequence is 10 residues long. With 3 bases removed from V and 6 bases from J, the gap between germline ends came to 2 bases. Germline V CDR1 and CDR2: MNHNY, SVGAGI (reference sequence). CDR3 sequence: CASSYPEAFF. The CDR3 coding sequence is TGTGCCAGCAGTTATCCTGAAGCTTTCTTT.

The chain uses TRBV7-2 and TRBJ2-7; 12 bases align to TRBD2. Germline CDR1 SGHTA, CDR2 FQGNSA. The CDR3 loop spans 14 amino acids. V shed 4 bases, J shed 7 bases, and the junction held 5 bases outside the gene matches. The CDR3 DNA is TGTGCCAGCAGCTCACTAGCGGGGGGTGGGGAGCAGTACTTC. Protein: CASSSLAGGGEQYF.

This sequence joins TRBV28 and TRBJ2-5; TRBD2 matches 11 bases. The V gene's germline CDR1 is MDHEN and CDR2 SYDVKM. Trimming took 8 bases from V and 5 from J; bases not matched to a gene: 7. CDR3 length: 14 amino acids. CDR3 loop: CASPTSGGAETQYF. Here the CDR3 DNA reads TGTGCCAGCCCTACTAGCGGGGGAGCGGAGACCCAGTACTTC.

The chain uses TRBV7-9 and TRBJ2-2; possibly TRBD2 for D (5 bases). The CDR3 runs to 15 residues. The germline CDR1 and CDR2 sequences are SEHNR and FQNEAQ (reference sequence). Trimming cost V 5 bases and J 2 bases, with 12 bases left between them. The CDR3 region has the DNA TGTGCCAGCAGCACCCCCGGGAAAAACACCGGGGAGCTGTTTTTT. Translating gives CASSTPGKNTGELFF.

The chain uses TRBV7-9 and TRBJ2-3; no definite D call. Trimming took 9 bases from V and 0 from J, leaving 10 bases between them. Germline CDR1 reads SEHNR; CDR2 reads FQNEAQ (reference sequence). CDR3 length: 13 amino acids. In nucleotides, the CDR3 is TGTGCCAGTAGAAGGGTCAGCACAGATACGCAGTATTTT. Translation: CASRRVSTDTQYF.

The chain employs TRBV5-4 and TRBJ2-3, with D hard to call. This CDR3 is 13 amino acids long. V was cut by 1 base and J by 2 bases, with 5 bases left in between. Germline-derived CDR1 and CDR2 are SGHNT and YYREEE (reference sequence). DNA for the CDR3: TGTGCCAGCAGCTTGAGGAACACAGATACGCAGTATTTT. It encodes CASSLRNTDTQYF.

The chain combines TRBV9 with TRBJ1-1, with a tentative D call TRBD1 (5 bases). This CDR3 comprises 13 residues. Germline values: CDR1 SGDLS, CDR2 YYNGEE. V was cut by 3 bases and J by 10 bases, with 16 bases left in between. The CDR3 region has the DNA TGTGCCAGCAGCGCCGATGCGGGGGAGGGAGCTTTCTTT. This sequence encodes CASSADAGEGAFF. The variable domain in full, with the rest retrieved from reference TRBV9 and TRBJ1-1, is DSGVTQTPKHLITATGQRVTLRCSPRSGDLSVYWYQQSLDQGLQFLIQYYNGEERAKGNILERFSAQQFPDLHSELNLSSLELGDSALYFCASSADAGEGAFFGQGTRLTVV.

The rearrangement joins TRBV4-2 to TRBJ2-3; 9 bases match TRBD2. The CDR3 is 15 residues long. The V segment lost 1 base and the J segment 2 bases; nucleotides outside the gene matches: 1. CDR1 and CDR2 from the germline V gene are LGHNA and YNFKEQ. CDR3 DNA: TGTGCCAGCAGCCAAGGCGGGGGGGTCACAGATACGCAGTATTTT. Its translation: CASSQGGGVTDTQYF.

The chain couples TRBV19 to TRBJ2-6, with unresolved D. Looked up from germline, CDR1 is LNHDA and CDR2 is SQIVND (reference sequence). V was trimmed by 4 bases and J by 0 bases, leaving 10 bases between them. The CDR3 sequence is 16 residues long. The CDR3 DNA follows: TGTGCCAGTAGTAGGGCAGGCAGCTCTGGGGCCAACGTCCTGACTTTC. Its translation is CASSRAGSSGANVLTF.